This TCR beta chain originates from a study of blood T cell repertoires in COVID-19. Overall study: COVID-19 samples collected from the United States, Italy and Spain covered acute and convalescent phases.

V lost 4 bases, J lost 7 bases, and 7 bases stayed unmatched. There are 15 residues in the CDR3. Germline loops: CDR1 SGDLS, CDR2 YYNGEE. As processed by the authors: Nucleated cell counts were estimated from reference gene primer amplification. Some clones are missing from TCRdb's copy, which holds only in-frame ones; the method was immunoSEQ multiplex PCR. D and trimming come from the DNA, and the V and J calls and clone size come from that table. The table includes roughly 120,000 clones, 86% detected once. The receptor was derived from a man between 65 and 79 years old who had recovered from COVID-19. The sample consisted of peripheral blood. The chain couples TRBV9 to TRBJ2-7; 14 nucleotides align to TRBD2. This CDR3 is CASSLIGTSGSEQYF. Here the CDR3 DNA reads TGTGCCAGCAGCCTTATCGGGACTAGCGGGAGTGAGCAGTACTTC.